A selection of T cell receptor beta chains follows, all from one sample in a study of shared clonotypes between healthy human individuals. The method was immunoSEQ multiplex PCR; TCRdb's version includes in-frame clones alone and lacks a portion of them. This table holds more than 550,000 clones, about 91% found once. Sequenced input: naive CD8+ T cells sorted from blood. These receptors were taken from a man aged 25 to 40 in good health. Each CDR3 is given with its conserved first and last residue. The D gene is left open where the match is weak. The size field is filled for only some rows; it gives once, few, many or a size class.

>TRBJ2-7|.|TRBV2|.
TGTGCCAGCAGTGATTCTGGGGACCTTGACGAGCAGTACTTC
CASSDSGDLDEQYF
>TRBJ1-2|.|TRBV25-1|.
TGTGCCAGCAGTGAATTAAGTTCAGGGACCAATGGCTACACCTTC
CASSELSSGTNGYTF
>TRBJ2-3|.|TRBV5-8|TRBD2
TGTGCCAGCAGCCAAGGGACTAGCGGCCCAGATACGCAGTATTTT
CASSQGTSGPDTQYF
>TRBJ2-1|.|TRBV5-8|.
TGTGCCAGCAGCTTCCCCGTCAATGAGCAGTTCTTC
CASSFPVNEQFF
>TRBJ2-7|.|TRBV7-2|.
TGTGCCAGCAGCTTATATTTGGGGGCAGGGTACGAGCAGTACTTC
CASSLYLGAGYEQYF
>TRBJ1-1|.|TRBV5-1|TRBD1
TGCGCCAGCAGCCCTAAATCGACAGGGAGGAACACTGAAGCTTTCTTT
CASSPKSTGRNTEAFF
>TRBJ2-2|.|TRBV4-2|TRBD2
TGTGCCAGCAGCCCCCTTGGACTAGCGGGAGGGCCCGGGGAGCTGTTTTTT
CASSPLGLAGGPGELFF
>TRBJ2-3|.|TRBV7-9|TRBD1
TGTGCCAGCAGCTCTCACCGGACAGGGGGAGGGAGAACAGATACGCAGTATTTT
CASSSHRTGGGRTDTQYF
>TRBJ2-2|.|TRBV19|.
TGTGCCAGTAGTATCCGCCAGGGAGAGATAAACACCGGGGAGCTGTTTTTT
CASSIRQGEINTGELFF
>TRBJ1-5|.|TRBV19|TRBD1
TGTGCCAGACAGGGGGCCAATCAGCCCCAGCATTTT
CARQGANQPQHF
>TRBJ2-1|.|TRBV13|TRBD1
TGTGCCAGCAGCCCAGTCCCGGGACAGGGTCTGCCTAAGGAGAGCAATGAGCAGTTCTTC
CASSPVPGQGLPKESNEQFF
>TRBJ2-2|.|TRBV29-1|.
TGCAGCGTTGTGCCAAGGGTAGGGAACACCGGGGAGCTGTTTTTT
CSVVPRVGNTGELFF
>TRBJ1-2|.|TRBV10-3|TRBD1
TGTGCCATCAGTGATACGACAGGGCTTCGGTATGGCTACACCTTC
CAISDTTGLRYGYTF
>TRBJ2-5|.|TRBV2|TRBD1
TGTGCCAGCAGCCCCGGCAAGGGACAGATGGATATTCAAGAGACCCAGTACTTC
CASSPGKGQMDIQETQYF
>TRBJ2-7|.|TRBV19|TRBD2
TGTGCCAGTAGTCCTAGCGGGATCTACGAGCAGTACTTC
CASSPSGIYEQYF
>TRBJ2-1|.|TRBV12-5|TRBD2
TGTGCTAGTGGTTTGGTACGGGGGGGAGATCTACCCCCTTACTACAATGAGCAGTTCTTC
CASGLVRGGDLPPYYNEQFF
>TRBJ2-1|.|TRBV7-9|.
TGTGCCAGCCCGCTTCGACTAGACTATAACAATGAGCAGTTCTTC
CASPLRLDYNNEQFF
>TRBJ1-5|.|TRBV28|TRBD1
TGTGCCAGCAGTTTACCCACAGGGGGCGCGCGGCAGCCCCAGCATTTT
CASSLPTGGARQPQHF
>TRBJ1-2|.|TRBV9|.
TGTGCCAGCAGCGTAGGGGTCCTCCAGTTAAGTGGCTACACCTTC
CASSVGVLQLSGYTF
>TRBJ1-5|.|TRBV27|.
TGTGCCAGCAGTCCAGGCACAGCCTACAATCAGCCCCAGCATTTT
CASSPGTAYNQPQHF
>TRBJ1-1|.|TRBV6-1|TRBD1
TGTGCCAGCACCAGGGGGGGGGATGGCACTGAAGCTTTCTTT
CASTRGGDGTEAFF
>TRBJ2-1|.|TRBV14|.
TGTGCCAGCAGCCAAGAATGGGGCGCCGGTGAGCAGTTCTTC
CASSQEWGAGEQFF
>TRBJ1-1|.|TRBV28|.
TGTGCCAGCAGCCTCCTTCATGAGACGAACACTGAAGCTTTCTTT
CASSLLHETNTEAFF
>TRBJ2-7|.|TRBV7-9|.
TGTGCCAGCAGCCCGTCCCCCGGACTATCTTACGAGCAGTACTTC
CASSPSPGLSYEQYF
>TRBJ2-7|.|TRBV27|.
TGTGCCAGCAGTTTACGGGGGGAGCAGTACTTC
CASSLRGEQYF
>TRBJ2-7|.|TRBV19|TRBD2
TGTGCCAGTAGTATTACTAGCGGGACAGCTTACGAGCAGTACTTC
CASSITSGTAYEQYF
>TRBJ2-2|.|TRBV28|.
TGTGCCAGCAGTTTGGTAGGGTCCGGGGAGCTGTTTTTT
CASSLVGSGELFF
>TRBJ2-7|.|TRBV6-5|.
TGTGCCAGCAGTCCCTCGGGGGCCTCCTACGAGCAGTACTTC
CASSPSGASYEQYF
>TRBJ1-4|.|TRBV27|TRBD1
TGTGCCAGCAGTTTAACGGGACAGGCCTCATTAACTAATGAAAAACTGTTTTTT
CASSLTGQASLTNEKLFF
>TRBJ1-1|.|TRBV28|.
TGTGCCAGCAGTTTAGGGGTTGGGGGCCCCATGGAAGCTTTCTTT
CASSLGVGGPMEAFF
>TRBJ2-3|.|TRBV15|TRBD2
TGTGCCACCAGCAGAGGTCCGGGGGGGACTAGCGAGATAAGCACAGATACGCAGTATTTT
CATSRGPGGTSEISTDTQYF
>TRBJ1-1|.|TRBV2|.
TGTGCCAGCAGTGAAGGGGCGAGGAACACTGAAGCTTTCTTT
CASSEGARNTEAFF
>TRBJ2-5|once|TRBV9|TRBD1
TGTGCCAGCAGCGTAGCTCCAACAGGGGGTCTAGGCAGGGAGACCCAGTACTTC
CASSVAPTGGLGRETQYF
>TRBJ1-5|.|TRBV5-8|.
TGTGCCAGCAGGGACCGGGTCTACAATCAGCCCCAGCATTTT
CASRDRVYNQPQHF
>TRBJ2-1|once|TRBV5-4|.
TGTGCCAGCAGCTTGATCCTTGACAATGAGCAGTTCTTC
CASSLILDNEQFF
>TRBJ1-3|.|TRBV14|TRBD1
TGTGCCAGCAGCCAAGCGGGGGGAACGACAGGGAGTCCCAACCGTAGCTCTGGAAACACCATATATTTT
CASSQAGGTTGSPNRSSGNTIYF
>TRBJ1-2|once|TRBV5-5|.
TGTGCCAGCAGCCTGACAGAGAACTATGGCTACACCTTC
CASSLTENYGYTF
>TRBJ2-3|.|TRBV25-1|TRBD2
TGTGCCAGCAGTGGGACTAGCGGCACAGATACGCAGTATTTT
CASSGTSGTDTQYF
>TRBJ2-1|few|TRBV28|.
TGTGCCGTACAGAGCTCCTACAATGAGCAGTTCTTC
CAVQSSYNEQFF
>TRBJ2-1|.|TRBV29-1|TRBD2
TGCAGCGTTGAGGGGACTAGCGGGAGGACCATTCTGCAGTTCTTC
CSVEGTSGRTILQFF
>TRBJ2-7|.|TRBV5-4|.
TGTGCCAGCAGCTCCCCAGGGAATCCCTACGAGCAGTACTTC
CASSSPGNPYEQYF
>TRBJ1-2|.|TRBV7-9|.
TGTGCCAGCAGCTTTACAGAGACGGGAGTCGAGTATGGCTACACCTTC
CASSFTETGVEYGYTF
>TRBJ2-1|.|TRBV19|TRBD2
TGTGCCAGTAGTCGCCCGGGACTACAAAGCAATGAGCAGTTCTTC
CASSRPGLQSNEQFF
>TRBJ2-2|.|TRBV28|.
TGTGCCAGCAGTTTATCCCGGGCCGCCGGGCCCGGGGAGCTGTTTTTT
CASSLSRAAGPGELFF
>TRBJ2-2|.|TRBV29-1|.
TGCAGCGTTGCAGGGGCGAACACCGGGGAGCTGTTTTTT
CSVAGANTGELFF
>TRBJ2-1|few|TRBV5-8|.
TGTGCCAGCAGCCTGGGACTAGGGGGCCACAATGAGCAGTTCTTC
CASSLGLGGHNEQFF